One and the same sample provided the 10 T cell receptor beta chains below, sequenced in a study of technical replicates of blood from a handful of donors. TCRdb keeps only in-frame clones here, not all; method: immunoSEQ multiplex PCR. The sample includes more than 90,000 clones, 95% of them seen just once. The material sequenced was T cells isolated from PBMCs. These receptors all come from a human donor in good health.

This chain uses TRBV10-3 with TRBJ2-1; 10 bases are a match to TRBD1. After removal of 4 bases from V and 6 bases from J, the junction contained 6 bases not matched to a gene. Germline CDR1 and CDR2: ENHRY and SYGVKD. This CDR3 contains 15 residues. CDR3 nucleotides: TGTGCCATCAGTGCCCTGACAGGGGGCATCAATGAGCAGTTCTTC. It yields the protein CAISALTGGINEQFF.

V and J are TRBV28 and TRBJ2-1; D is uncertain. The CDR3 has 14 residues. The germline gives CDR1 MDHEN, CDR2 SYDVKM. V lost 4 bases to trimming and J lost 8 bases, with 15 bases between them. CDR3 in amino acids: CASSSRSLYHEQFF. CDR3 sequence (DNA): TGTGCCAGCAGTTCGAGATCTCTTTACCATGAGCAGTTCTTC.

CDR3 protein: CASTIQQGSRTYEQYF. Here the CDR3 DNA reads TGTGCCAGCACGATACAGCAGGGCTCTAGAACCTACGAGCAGTACTTC. The V call is TRBV28, the J call TRBJ2-7; D might be TRBD1 (5 bases). Trimming removed 7 bases from V and 2 bases from J, with 21 bases in between. This CDR3 region has 16 residues. CDR1 and CDR2 (germline): MDHEN, SYDVKM.

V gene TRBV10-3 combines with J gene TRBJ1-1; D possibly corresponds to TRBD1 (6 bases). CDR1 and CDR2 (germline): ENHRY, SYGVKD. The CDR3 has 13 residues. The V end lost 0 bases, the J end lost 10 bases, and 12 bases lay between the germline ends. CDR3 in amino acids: CAISESGGLGAFF. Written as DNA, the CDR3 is TGTGCCATCAGTGAGTCTGGGGGCTTGGGAGCTTTCTTT.

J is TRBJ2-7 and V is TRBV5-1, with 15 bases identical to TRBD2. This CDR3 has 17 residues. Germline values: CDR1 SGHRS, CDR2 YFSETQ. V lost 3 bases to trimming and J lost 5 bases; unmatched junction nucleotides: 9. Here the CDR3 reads CASSSGLAGGPDHEQYF. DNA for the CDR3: TGCGCCAGCAGCTCGGGACTAGCGGGGGGACCTGACCACGAGCAGTACTTC.

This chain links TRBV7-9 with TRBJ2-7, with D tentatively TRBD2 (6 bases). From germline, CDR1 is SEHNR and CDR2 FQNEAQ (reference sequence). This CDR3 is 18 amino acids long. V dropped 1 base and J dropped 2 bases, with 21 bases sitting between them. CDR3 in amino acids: CASSLGPGDSSPTYEQYF. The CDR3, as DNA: TGTGCCAGCAGCTTAGGCCCGGGAGACAGTTCGCCTACCTACGAGCAGTACTTC.

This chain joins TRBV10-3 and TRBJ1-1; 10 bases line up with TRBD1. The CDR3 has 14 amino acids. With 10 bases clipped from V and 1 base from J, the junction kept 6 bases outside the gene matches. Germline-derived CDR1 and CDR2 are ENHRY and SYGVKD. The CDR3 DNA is TGTGCCACGGACGACAGGGGGCCGAACACTGAAGCTTTCTTT. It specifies CATDDRGPNTEAFF.

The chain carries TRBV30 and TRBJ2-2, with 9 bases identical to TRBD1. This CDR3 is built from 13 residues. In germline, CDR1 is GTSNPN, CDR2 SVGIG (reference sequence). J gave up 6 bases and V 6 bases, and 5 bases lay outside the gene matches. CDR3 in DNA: TGTGCCTGCGGGACAGGGAGTTCCGGGGAGCTGTTTTTT. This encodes CACGTGSSGELFF.

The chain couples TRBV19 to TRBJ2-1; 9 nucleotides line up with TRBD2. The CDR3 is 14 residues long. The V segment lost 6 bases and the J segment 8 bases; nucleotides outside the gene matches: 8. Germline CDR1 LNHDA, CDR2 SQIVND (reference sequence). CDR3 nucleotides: TGTGCCAGTAGGGGCGGGAGGGGGGTGGATGAGCAGTTCTTC. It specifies CASRGGRGVDEQFF.

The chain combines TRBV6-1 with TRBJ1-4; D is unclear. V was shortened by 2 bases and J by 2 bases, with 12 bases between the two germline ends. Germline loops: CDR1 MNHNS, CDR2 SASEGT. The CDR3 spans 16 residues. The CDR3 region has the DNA TGTGCCAGCAGTGAATTGGCAGGCATTACTAATGAAAAACTGTTTTTT. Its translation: CASSELAGITNEKLFF.